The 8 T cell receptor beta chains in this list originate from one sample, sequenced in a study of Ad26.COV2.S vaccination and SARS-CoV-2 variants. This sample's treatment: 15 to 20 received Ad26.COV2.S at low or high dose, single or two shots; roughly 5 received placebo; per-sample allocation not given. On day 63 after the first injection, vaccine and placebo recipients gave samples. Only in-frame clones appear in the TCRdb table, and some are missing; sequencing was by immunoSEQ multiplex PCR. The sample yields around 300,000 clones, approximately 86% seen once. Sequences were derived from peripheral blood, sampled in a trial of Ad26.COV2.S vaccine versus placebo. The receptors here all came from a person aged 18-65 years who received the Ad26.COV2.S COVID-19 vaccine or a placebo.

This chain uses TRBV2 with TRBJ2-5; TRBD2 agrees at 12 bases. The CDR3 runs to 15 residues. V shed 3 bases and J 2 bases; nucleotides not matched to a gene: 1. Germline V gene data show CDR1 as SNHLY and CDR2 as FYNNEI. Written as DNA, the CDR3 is TGTGCCAGCAGTGACGGACTAGCGGGGCAAGAGACCCAGTACTTC. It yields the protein CASSDGLAGQETQYF.

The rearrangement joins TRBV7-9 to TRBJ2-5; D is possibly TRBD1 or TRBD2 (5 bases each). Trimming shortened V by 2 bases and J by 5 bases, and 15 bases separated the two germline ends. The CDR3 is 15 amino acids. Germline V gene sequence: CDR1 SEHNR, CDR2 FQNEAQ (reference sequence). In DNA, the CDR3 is TGTGCCAGCAGCTTATCGGCCCGAGGGGAGGAGACCCAGTACTTC. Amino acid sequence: CASSLSARGEETQYF.

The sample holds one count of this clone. The CDR3 DNA reads as TGTGCCAGCTCCCGGGGAGAAAGGACGCAGTATTTT. Amino acids: CASSRGERTQYF. The chain carries TRBV18 and TRBJ2-3, with TRBD2 as a possible D gene (5 bases). CDR1 and CDR2 (germline): KGHSH, LQKENI. Trimming stripped 6 bases from V and 9 bases from J, with 13 bases between. This CDR3 has 12 amino acids.

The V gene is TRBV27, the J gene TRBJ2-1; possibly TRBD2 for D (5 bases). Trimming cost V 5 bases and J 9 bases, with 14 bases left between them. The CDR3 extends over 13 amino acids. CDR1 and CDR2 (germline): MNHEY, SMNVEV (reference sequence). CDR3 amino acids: CASSPEGWGEQFF. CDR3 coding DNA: TGTGCCAGCAGTCCCGAGGGCTGGGGTGAGCAGTTCTTC.

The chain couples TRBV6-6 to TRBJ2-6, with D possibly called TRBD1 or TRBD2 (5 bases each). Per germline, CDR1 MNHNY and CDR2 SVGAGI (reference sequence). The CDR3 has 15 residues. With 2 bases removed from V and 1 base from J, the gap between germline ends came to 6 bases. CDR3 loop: CASSYGGSGANVLTF. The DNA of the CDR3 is TGTGCCAGCAGTTACGGGGGTTCTGGGGCCAACGTCCTGACTTTC.

CDR3 DNA: TGTGCCAGCAGTCAGACCGCAGACGGGCAGTACTTC. Its protein product is CASSQTADGQYF. This chain uses TRBV6-6 with TRBJ2-7; D not resolved. Germline values: CDR1 MNHNY, CDR2 SVGAGI (reference sequence). Trimming shortened V by 5 bases and J by 9 bases, and 14 bases separated the two germline ends. The CDR3 covers 12 residues.

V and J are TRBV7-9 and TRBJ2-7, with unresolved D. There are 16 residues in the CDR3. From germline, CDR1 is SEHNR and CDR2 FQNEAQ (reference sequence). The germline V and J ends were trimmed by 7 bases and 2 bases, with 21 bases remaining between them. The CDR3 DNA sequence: TGTGCCAGCAACCCCTTAAATCTTAGGGCCACCTACGAGCAGTACTTC. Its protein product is CASNPLNLRATYEQYF.

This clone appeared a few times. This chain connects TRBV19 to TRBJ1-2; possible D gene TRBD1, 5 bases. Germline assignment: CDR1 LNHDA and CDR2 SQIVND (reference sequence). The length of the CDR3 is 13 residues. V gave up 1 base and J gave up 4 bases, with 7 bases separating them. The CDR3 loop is CASSIAGAYGYTF. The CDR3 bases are TGTGCCAGTAGTATAGCTGGGGCCTATGGCTACACCTTC.